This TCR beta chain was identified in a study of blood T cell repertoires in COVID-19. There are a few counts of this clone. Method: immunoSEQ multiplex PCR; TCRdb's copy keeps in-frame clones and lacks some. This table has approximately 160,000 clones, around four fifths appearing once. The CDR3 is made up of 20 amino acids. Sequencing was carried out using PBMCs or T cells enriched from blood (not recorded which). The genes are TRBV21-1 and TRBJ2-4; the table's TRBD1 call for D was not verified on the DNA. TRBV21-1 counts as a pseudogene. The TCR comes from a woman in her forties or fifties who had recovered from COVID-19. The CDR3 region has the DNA TGTGCCAGCAGCAAAAGGACCCCGACAGTAAGACCCGTAGCCAAAAACATTCAGTACTTC. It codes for CASSKRTPTVRPVAKNIQYF.